Below, 4 T cell receptor beta chains from the same sample are listed, as sequenced in a study of blood T cell repertoires in COVID-19. Profiled with immunoSEQ multiplex PCR; TCRdb holds only in-frame clones, not every one. The sample carries under 250,000 clones, about 94% recorded once. The sequenced material came from peripheral blood. The source is a man in his fifties or sixties with COVID-19, enrolled during active disease.

The gene calls are TRBV4-2 and TRBJ1-2; 9 bases are shared with TRBD1. The germline V gene encodes CDR1 LGHNA and CDR2 YNFKEQ. This CDR3 spans 15 amino acids. V gave up 4 bases and J gave up 0 bases; unmatched junction bases: 3. In DNA, the CDR3 is TGTGCCAGCAGCCCAGGGACAGGGACTAACTATGGCTACACCTTC. Protein product: CASSPGTGTNYGYTF.

The V and J genes are TRBV2 and TRBJ1-6; possibly TRBD1 for D (6 bases). Germline loops: CDR1 SNHLY, CDR2 FYNNEI. The CDR3 extends over 15 amino acids. Trimming left V 10 bases short and J 0 bases short, with 13 bases between. The CDR3 here is CATSGDYSYNSPLHF. CDR3 DNA sequence: TGTGCCACCTCAGGGGACTACTCCTATAATTCACCCCTCCACTTT. The full variable domain, with the rest looked up from reference TRBV2 and TRBJ1-6, is EPEVTQTPSHQVTQMGQEVILRCVPISNHLYFYWYRQILGQKVEFLVSFYNNEISEKSEIFDDQFSVERPDGSNFTLKIRSTKLEDSAMYFCATSGDYSYNSPLHFGNGTRLTVT.

The chain combines TRBV6-5 with TRBJ2-7, with 8 positions matching TRBD1. CDR1 is MNHEY and CDR2 is SVGAGI in the germline V gene. V lost 6 bases, J lost 0 bases, and 4 bases stayed unmatched. The CDR3 extends over 14 amino acids. DNA of the CDR3: TGTGCCAGCAGACGGACAGGGACCTCCTACGAGCAGTACTTC. Its protein is CASRRTGTSYEQYF.

J is TRBJ1-5 and V is TRBV19; 8 bases line up with TRBD1. This CDR3 spans 14 amino acids. Trimming took 6 bases from V and 4 from J; bases not matched to a gene: 5. Per germline, CDR1 LNHDA and CDR2 SQIVND (reference sequence). The CDR3: CASSLTGENQPQHF. In nucleotides, the CDR3 is TGTGCCAGTAGCTTGACAGGGGAGAATCAGCCCCAGCATTTT.